The source of this T cell receptor beta chain is a study of shared clonotypes between healthy human individuals. Turning to the study itself: Per donor, three plates held CD4 naive cells, three held CD4 memory, two held CD8 naive and one held CD8 memory.

The CDR3 has 14 amino acids. Deletions cut 2 bases from V and 2 bases from J, with 6 bases between. Per germline, CDR1 SGHDN and CDR2 FVKESK. Genomic DNA of each subset was evenly split across several immunoSEQ plates. It was 200 to 250 ng DNA, 25,000 to 35,000 T cell genomes, that sorted-subset replicate PCRs used. Per the original methods: Filtering differed because ImmunoSEQ produced junction-only sequences that carried no quality scores. Sequencing used immunoSEQ multiplex PCR; TCRdb keeps in-frame clones, though not all of them. From that table come the V and J calls and clone size; the DNA was used to work out D and trimming. The data show roughly 500,000 clones, 90% to 96% seen once.

The material sequenced was naive CD4+ T cells sorted from blood. Subset noted: CD45RA+ positively selected. This clonotype originated in a woman in her thirties in good health. The chain combines TRBV14 with TRBJ2-2; D is ambiguous. CDR3: CASSQQINTGELFF. CDR3 nucleotides: TGTGCCAGCAGCCAACAAATTAACACCGGGGAGCTGTTTTTT.